These T cell receptor beta chains were read from a single sample in a study of response to subunit inactivated influenza vaccine. TCRdb processed the RT-PCR reads anew with MiXCR; each CDR3 protein has one entry. The sample consists of around 750,000 distinct CDR3 sequences, 21% of them appearing once. The source material was PBMCs from blood, sampled 5 days after vaccination. Source of these receptors: a man between 50 and 59 years old who received an inactivated influenza vaccine. Both conserved end residues are part of each CDR3. The D gene is left open where the match is weak. Part of the rows lack a size; the others show once, few, many or a class for expanded clones.

J gene: TRBJ1-2
D gene: NA
V gene: TRBV29-1
clone size: NA
CDR3 protein: CSVDTGAANYGYTF
CDR3 DNA: TGCAGCGTTGATACGGGGGCAGCCAACTATGGCTACACCTTC

J gene: TRBJ2-5
D gene: NA
V gene: TRBV11-2
clone size: few
CDR3 protein: CASSLGDSPRAQYF
CDR3 DNA: TGTGCCAGCAGCCTGGGCGACTCTCCTAGGGCCCAGTACTTC

J gene: TRBJ2-1
D gene: TRBD2
V gene: TRBV12-3/TRBV12-4
clone size: few
CDR3 protein: CASSYPALAERSSYNEQFF
CDR3 DNA: TGTGCCAGTAGTTATCCGGCACTAGCGGAACGCAGCTCCTACAATGAGCAGTTCTTC

J gene: TRBJ2-5
D gene: TRBD1
V gene: TRBV10-3
clone size: few
CDR3 protein: CAISSTRDSSKTQYF
CDR3 DNA: TGTGCCATCAGTTCCACCAGGGACAGTTCTAAAACCCAGTACTTC

J gene: TRBJ2-1
D gene: NA
V gene: TRBV7-2
clone size: many
CDR3 protein: CASSLINEQFF
CDR3 DNA: TGTGCCAGCAGCTTAATCAATGAGCAGTTCTTC

J gene: TRBJ2-7
D gene: TRBD1
V gene: TRBV6-5
clone size: NA
CDR3 protein: CASSYQRQGAGEQYF
CDR3 DNA: TGTGCCAGCAGTTACCAAAGACAGGGGGCGGGGGAGCAGTACTTC

J gene: TRBJ2-5
D gene: NA
V gene: TRBV5-1
clone size: few
CDR3 protein: CASNPGGTQETQYF
CDR3 DNA: TGCGCCAGCAATCCCGGTGGCACCCAAGAGACCCAGTACTTC

J gene: TRBJ2-1
D gene: TRBD2
V gene: TRBV20-1
clone size: few
CDR3 protein: CSARDGGTSINEQFF
CDR3 DNA: TGCAGTGCTAGAGATGGTGGGACTAGCATCAATGAGCAGTTCTTC

J gene: TRBJ1-2
D gene: NA
V gene: TRBV12-3/TRBV12-4
clone size: few
CDR3 protein: CASSFLAGKGYTF
CDR3 DNA: NA

J gene: TRBJ2-1
D gene: TRBD2
V gene: TRBV6-1
clone size: NA
CDR3 protein: CASSEALAGVSNEQFF
CDR3 DNA: TGTGCCAGCAGTGAAGCGTTAGCGGGAGTGTCCAATGAGCAGTTCTTC

J gene: TRBJ1-2
D gene: NA
V gene: TRBV7-2
clone size: NA
CDR3 protein: CASSLIRLARGYTF
CDR3 DNA: TGTGCCAGCAGCTTAATTCGTTTAGCGAGGGGCTACACCTTC

J gene: TRBJ2-2
D gene: TRBD1
V gene: TRBV29-1
clone size: few
CDR3 protein: CSAWTGTGELFF
CDR3 DNA: TGCAGCGCCTGGACAGGAACCGGGGAGCTGTTTTTT